This TCR beta chain was profiled in a study of OX40 agonist ivuxolimab in advanced cancers. CDR1 and CDR2 from the germline V gene are SEHNR and FQNEAQ (reference sequence). The CDR3 has 15 residues. Trimming stripped 8 bases from V and 0 bases from J, with 14 bases between. Produced via immunoSEQ multiplex PCR; TCRdb's table is partial and in-frame only. Of tens of thousands of clones listed, 84% are singletons. This sequence originates from an adult with an advanced solid tumor such as melanoma, head and neck, liver or kidney cancer. This material consisted of CD4+ or CD8+ T cells sorted from blood, taken in a trial of the OX40 agonist ivuxolimab. V gene TRBV7-9 combines with J gene TRBJ1-5; tentative D call: TRBD1 (5 bases). CDR3 sequence (DNA): TGTGCCAGCCAGCGGGACTCTTATAGCAATCAGCCCCAGCATTTT. It codes for CASQRDSYSNQPQHF.